One TCR beta chain is described in this entry. These data come from a study of shared T cell receptors in the human thymus. Profiling relied on immunoSEQ multiplex PCR, and the TCRdb table lists in-frame clones only, not all of them. The sample lists roughly 550,000 clones, about four fifths occurring once. Germline lookup yields CDR1 MNHEY and CDR2 SVGAGI. The CDR3 totals 16 residues. With 4 bases clipped from V and 5 bases from J, the junction kept 10 bases outside the gene matches. The sample was also reused in another study, on human thymus T cells. From that study: Thymus tissue was removed during corrective cardiac surgery. There appeared to be biased usage of V and J genes in thymic and blood repertoires.

The source material was thymocytes. This chain connects TRBV6-5 to TRBJ2-5; TRBD1 matches at 10 bases. The TCR sequence derives from a boy less than two years old with a congenital heart defect. CDR3: CASSFLRQGAGETQYF. CDR3 sequence (DNA): TGTGCCAGCAGTTTCCTTAGACAGGGGGCGGGGGAGACCCAGTACTTC.